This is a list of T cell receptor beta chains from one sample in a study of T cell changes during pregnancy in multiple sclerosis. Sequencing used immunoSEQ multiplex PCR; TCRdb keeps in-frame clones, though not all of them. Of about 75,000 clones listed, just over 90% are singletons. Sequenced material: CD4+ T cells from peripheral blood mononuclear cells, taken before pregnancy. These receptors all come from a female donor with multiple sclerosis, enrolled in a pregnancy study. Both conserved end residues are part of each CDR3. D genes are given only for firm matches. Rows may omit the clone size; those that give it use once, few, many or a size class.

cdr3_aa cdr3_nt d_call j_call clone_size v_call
CASSLTGEGYTF TGTGCCAGCAGCCTGACAGGGGAAGGCTACACCTTC TRBD1 TRBJ1-2 many TRBV7-9
CASSRGFEAFF TGTGCCAGCAGTCGGGGATTTGAAGCTTTCTTT - TRBJ1-1 - TRBV6-1
CASSSNRATRNEQFF TGCGCCAGCAGCTCAAACCGAGCTACCCGCAATGAGCAGTTCTTC - TRBJ2-1 few TRBV5-1
CASSPGLAGAVGINEQFF TGTGCCAGCAGCCCCGGACTAGCGGGAGCCGTTGGGATCAATGAGCAGTTCTTC TRBD2 TRBJ2-1 - TRBV5-5
CASSQDNSGLVSRGSYNEQFF TGTGCCAGCAGCCAAGATAACTCGGGACTAGTGTCGCGCGGTTCCTACAATGAGCAGTTCTTC TRBD2 TRBJ2-1 - TRBV14
CASSFPGAIEAFF TGTGCCAGCAGCTTTCCAGGGGCTATTGAAGCTTTCTTT - TRBJ1-1 - TRBV7-8
CAWARVSYGYTF TGTGCCTGGGCCCGGGTTAGCTATGGCTACACCTTC - TRBJ1-2 - TRBV30
CASSFYRGDTQYF TGTGCCAGCAGTTTTTACAGGGGGGATACGCAGTATTTT TRBD1 TRBJ2-3 - TRBV6-6
CASSPRGSKSYEQYF TGTGCCAGCAGCCCCAGGGGGTCGAAATCCTACGAGCAGTACTTC TRBD1 TRBJ2-7 - TRBV13
CASSPRGQVNEKLFF TGTGCCAGCTCACCACGAGGACAGGTTAATGAAAAACTGTTTTTT TRBD1 TRBJ1-4 - TRBV18
CASSLSSNQPQHF TGTGCCAGCAGCTTATCTTCCAATCAGCCCCAGCATTTT - TRBJ1-5 - TRBV7-9
CASSFGTGVRAFF TGTGCCAGCAGCTTTGGGACAGGGGTGAGAGCTTTCTTT TRBD1 TRBJ1-1 once TRBV5-4
CASRTTGTGELFF TGTGCCAGCAGGACGACAGGCACCGGGGAGCTGTTTTTT - TRBJ2-2 - TRBV2
CASSPPQGVGAEKLFF TGTGCCAGCTCACCACCGCAGGGGGTGGGTGCTGAAAAACTGTTTTTT TRBD1 TRBJ1-4 - TRBV18
CASSLELTYEQYF TGTGCCAGCAGCCTAGAACTGACCTACGAGCAGTACTTC - TRBJ2-7 - TRBV7-8
CASSIDRGRSPLHF TGTGCCAGCAGTATCGACAGGGGGCGATCACCCCTCCACTTT TRBD1 TRBJ1-6 - TRBV27
CASSPRLDRAQSGDSPLHF TGTGCCAGCTCACCACGACTCGACAGGGCCCAATCCGGGGATTCACCCCTCCACTTT TRBD1 TRBJ1-6 - TRBV18
CASSSRTQPAETQYF TGTGCCAGCAGCTCACGGACTCAGCCGGCAGAGACCCAGTACTTC - TRBJ2-5 - TRBV11-3
CASSPPSASTDTQYF TGTGCCAGCAGCCCGCCTAGCGCAAGCACAGATACGCAGTATTTT - TRBJ2-3 - TRBV7-9
CASSLGLAGPGELFF TGCGCCAGCAGCCTGGGACTAGCGGGGCCCGGGGAGCTGTTTTTT TRBD2 TRBJ2-2 - TRBV5-1
CASSAVDSYGYTF TGTGCCAGCAGCGCCGTAGACTCCTATGGCTACACCTTC - TRBJ1-2 - TRBV9
CASSVGAGEGGTQYF TGTGCCAGCAGCGTAGGAGCGGGAGAGGGAGGTACGCAGTATTTT TRBD2 TRBJ2-3 once TRBV9
CASSSDRGQGRNSPLHF TGTGCCAGCAGTTCTGACAGGGGGCAAGGACGTAATTCACCCCTCCACTTT TRBD1 TRBJ1-6 - TRBV5-4
CASSQAPGLATNTGELFF TGTGCCAGCAGCCAGGCCCCAGGACTAGCGACGAACACCGGGGAGCTGTTTTTT TRBD2 TRBJ2-2 - TRBV7-2
CASRERGPYNEQFF TGTGCCAGCAGGGAAAGGGGCCCGTACAATGAGCAGTTCTTC - TRBJ2-1 - TRBV6-5
CASSPAGPGQGKNQYF TGTGCCAGCTCACCAGCTGGTCCGGGACAGGGAAAAAATCAGTACTTC TRBD1 TRBJ2-7 - TRBV18
CASSLGPAGDTQYF TGCGCCAGCAGCTTGGGGCCTGCGGGAGATACGCAGTATTTT - TRBJ2-3 - TRBV5-1
CASSQGGLLNTEAFF TGCGCCAGCAGCCAAGGGGGACTATTGAACACTGAAGCTTTCTTT - TRBJ1-1 few TRBV4-3
CASRFWGGNSPLHF TGTGCCAGCAGGTTCTGGGGGGGAAATTCACCCCTCCACTTT - TRBJ1-6 - TRBV27
CASSNLGTGPNYGYTF TGTGCCAGTAGTAATCTCGGGACAGGACCAAACTATGGCTACACCTTC TRBD1 TRBJ1-2 - TRBV19
CASSSEGDTQYF TGTGCCAGCAGCTCCGAGGGAGATACGCAGTATTTT - TRBJ2-3 - TRBV7-9
CASSLNSARGEQYF TGTGCCAGCAGCTTAAACAGTGCAAGGGGCGAGCAGTACTTC - TRBJ2-7 - TRBV11-2
CASSFAGAYGYTF TGTGCCAGCAGCTTCGCGGGGGCCTATGGCTACACCTTC - TRBJ1-2 - TRBV7-9
CASSERGSSYNEQFF TGTGCCAGCAGTGAGCGGGGGAGCTCCTACAATGAGCAGTTCTTC TRBD2 TRBJ2-1 - TRBV11-1
CAWSAGQASNQPQHF TGTGCCTGGAGTGCAGGGCAGGCCAGCAATCAGCCCCAGCATTTT - TRBJ1-5 once TRBV30
CASTLAGTGGETQYF TGTGCCAGCACCTTGGCCGGGACAGGCGGAGAGACCCAGTACTTC TRBD1 TRBJ2-5 - TRBV11-2
CSVEVGRNTEAFF TGCAGCGTTGAAGTTGGGAGGAACACTGAAGCTTTCTTT - TRBJ1-1 few TRBV29-1
CASSRNEGASGNTIYF TGTGCCAGCAGCCGAAACGAGGGCGCCTCTGGAAACACCATATATTTT - TRBJ1-3 - TRBV2
CASSPDRYRYEQYF TGTGCCAGTAGCCCAGACAGGTATCGATACGAGCAGTACTTC - TRBJ2-7 - TRBV19
CASSQRAGGNEQFF TGCGCCAGCAGCCAGAGAGCGGGGGGGAATGAGCAGTTCTTC TRBD2 TRBJ2-1 - TRBV4-3
CASSESGARNQPQHF TGTGCCAGCAGTGAGTCAGGGGCTAGGAATCAGCCCCAGCATTTT - TRBJ1-5 few TRBV2
CASSLLTVNTEAFF TGTGCCAGCAGCCTGTTGACAGTGAACACTGAAGCTTTCTTT - TRBJ1-1 - TRBV11-1
CASSLRQSTGELFF TGTGCCAGCAGCTTAAGACAAAGCACCGGGGAGCTGTTTTTT - TRBJ2-2 - TRBV7-6
CASSLNPRGGKLFF TGTGCCAGCAGTTTAAATCCTAGAGGTGGAAAACTGTTTTTT - TRBJ1-4 - TRBV27
CASSYVGTGRTEAFF TGTGCCAGCAGTTACGTCGGGACAGGGAGGACTGAAGCTTTCTTT TRBD1 TRBJ1-1 - TRBV6-5
CASSPGLQGWWERETQYF TGTGCCAGCTCACCAGGGTTACAGGGCTGGTGGGAACGAGAGACCCAGTACTTC - TRBJ2-5 - TRBV18
CASKEGTYNEKLFF TGTGCCAGTAAGGAGGGCACCTATAATGAAAAACTGTTTTTT - TRBJ1-4 - TRBV19
CASGYRVGETQYF TGTGCCAGCGGATACAGGGTTGGGGAGACCCAGTACTTC - TRBJ2-5 - TRBV11-3
CASRDRQPNEKLFF TGTGCCAGCAGGGATAGACAGCCAAATGAAAAACTGTTTTTT - TRBJ1-4 - TRBV6-1